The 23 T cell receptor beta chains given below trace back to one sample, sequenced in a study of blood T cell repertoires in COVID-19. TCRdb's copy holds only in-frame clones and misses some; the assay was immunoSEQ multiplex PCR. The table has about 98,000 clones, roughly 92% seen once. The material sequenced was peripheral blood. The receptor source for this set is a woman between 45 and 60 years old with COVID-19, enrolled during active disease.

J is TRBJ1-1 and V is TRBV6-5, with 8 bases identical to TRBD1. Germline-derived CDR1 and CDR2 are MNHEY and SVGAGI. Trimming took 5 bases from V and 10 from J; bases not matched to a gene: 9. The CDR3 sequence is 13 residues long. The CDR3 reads CASSNDAGGRAFF. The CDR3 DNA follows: TGTGCCAGCAGTAATGATGCAGGGGGCAGAGCTTTCTTT.

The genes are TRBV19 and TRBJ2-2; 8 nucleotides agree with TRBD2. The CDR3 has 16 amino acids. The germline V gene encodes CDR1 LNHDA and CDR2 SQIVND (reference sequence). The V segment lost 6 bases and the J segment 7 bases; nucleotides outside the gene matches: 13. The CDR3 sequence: CASSRIAGTHYGELFF. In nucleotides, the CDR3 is TGTGCCAGTAGCAGAATAGCGGGGACTCATTACGGGGAGCTGTTTTTT. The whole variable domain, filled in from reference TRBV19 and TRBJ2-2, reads DGGITQSPKYLFRKEGQNVTLSCEQNLNHDAMYWYRQDPGQGLRLIYYSQIVNDFQKGDIAEGYSVSREKKESFPLTVTSAQKNPTAFYLCASSRIAGTHYGELFFGEGSRLTVL.

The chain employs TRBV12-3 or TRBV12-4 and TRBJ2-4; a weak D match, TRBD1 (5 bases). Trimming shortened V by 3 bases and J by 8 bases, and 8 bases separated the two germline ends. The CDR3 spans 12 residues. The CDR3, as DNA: TGTGCCAGCAGTTTTGGCAGGGACATTCAGTACTTC. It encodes CASSFGRDIQYF.

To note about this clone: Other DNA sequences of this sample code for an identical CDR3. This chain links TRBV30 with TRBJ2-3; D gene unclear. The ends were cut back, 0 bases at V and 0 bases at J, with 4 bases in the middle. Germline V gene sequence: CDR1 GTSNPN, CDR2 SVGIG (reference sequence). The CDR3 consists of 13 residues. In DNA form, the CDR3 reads TGTGCCTGGAGTGTACTAAGCACAGATACGCAGTATTTT. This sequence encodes CAWSVLSTDTQYF.

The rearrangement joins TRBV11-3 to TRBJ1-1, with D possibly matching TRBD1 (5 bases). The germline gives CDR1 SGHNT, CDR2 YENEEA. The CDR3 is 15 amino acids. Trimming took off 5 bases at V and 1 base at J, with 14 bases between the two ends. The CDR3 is CASSPSRVKNTEAFF. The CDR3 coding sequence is TGTGCCAGCAGCCCATCCAGGGTTAAGAACACTGAAGCTTTCTTT.

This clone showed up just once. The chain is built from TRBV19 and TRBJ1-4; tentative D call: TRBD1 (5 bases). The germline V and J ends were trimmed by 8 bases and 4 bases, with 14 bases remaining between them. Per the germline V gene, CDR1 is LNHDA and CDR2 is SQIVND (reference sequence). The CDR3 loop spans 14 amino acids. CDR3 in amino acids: CASLDRGGNEKLFF. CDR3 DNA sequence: TGTGCCAGTCTCGACAGAGGTGGTAATGAAAAACTGTTTTTT.

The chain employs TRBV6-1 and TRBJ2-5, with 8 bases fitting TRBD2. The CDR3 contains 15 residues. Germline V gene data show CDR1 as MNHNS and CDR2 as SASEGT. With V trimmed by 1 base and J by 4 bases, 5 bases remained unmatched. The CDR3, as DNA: TGTGCCAGCAGTGAAGAGGGGCTAGCGGGAGAGACCCAGTACTTC. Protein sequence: CASSEEGLAGETQYF.

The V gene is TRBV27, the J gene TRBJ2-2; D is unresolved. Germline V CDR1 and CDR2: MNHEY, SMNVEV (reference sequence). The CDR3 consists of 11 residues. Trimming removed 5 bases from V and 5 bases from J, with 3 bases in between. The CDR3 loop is CASSQTGELFF. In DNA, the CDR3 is TGTGCCAGCAGTCAAACCGGGGAGCTGTTTTTT.

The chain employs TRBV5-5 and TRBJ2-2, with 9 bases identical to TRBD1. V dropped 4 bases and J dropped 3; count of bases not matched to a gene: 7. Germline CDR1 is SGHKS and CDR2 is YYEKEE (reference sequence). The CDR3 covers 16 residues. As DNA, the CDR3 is TGTGCCAGCAGCGCTGACAGGGGGAGGTACACCGGGGAGCTGTTTTTT. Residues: CASSADRGRYTGELFF.

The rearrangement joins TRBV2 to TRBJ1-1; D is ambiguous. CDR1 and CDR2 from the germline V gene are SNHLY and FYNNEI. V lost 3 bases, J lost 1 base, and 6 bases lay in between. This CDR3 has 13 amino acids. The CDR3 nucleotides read TGTGCCAGCAGTGAGGGCAGGAACACTGAAGCTTTCTTT. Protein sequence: CASSEGRNTEAFF.

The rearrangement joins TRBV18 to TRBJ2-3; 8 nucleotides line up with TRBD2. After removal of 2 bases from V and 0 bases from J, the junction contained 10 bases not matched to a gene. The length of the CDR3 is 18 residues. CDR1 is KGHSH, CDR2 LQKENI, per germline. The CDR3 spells CASSPFAGGLPSTDTQYF. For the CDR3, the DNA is TGTGCCAGCTCACCATTCGCGGGGGGACTTCCTAGCACAGATACGCAGTATTTT.

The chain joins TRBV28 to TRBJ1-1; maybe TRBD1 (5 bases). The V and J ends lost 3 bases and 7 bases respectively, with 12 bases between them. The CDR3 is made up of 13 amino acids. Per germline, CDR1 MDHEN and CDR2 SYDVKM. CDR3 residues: CASSFASTVEAFF. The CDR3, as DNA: TGTGCCAGCAGTTTCGCATCGACAGTTGAAGCTTTCTTT.

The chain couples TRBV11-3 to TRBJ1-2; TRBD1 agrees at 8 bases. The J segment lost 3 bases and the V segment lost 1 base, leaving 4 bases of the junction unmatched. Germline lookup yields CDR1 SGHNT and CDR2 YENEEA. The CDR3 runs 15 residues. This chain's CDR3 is CASSLGQDRDYGYTF. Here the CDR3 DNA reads TGTGCCAGCAGCTTAGGCCAGGACAGGGACTATGGCTACACCTTC.

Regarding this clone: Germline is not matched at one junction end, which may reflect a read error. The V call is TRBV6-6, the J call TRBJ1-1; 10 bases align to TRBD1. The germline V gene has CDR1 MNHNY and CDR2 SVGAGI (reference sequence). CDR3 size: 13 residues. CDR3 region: CASSVPGQGRYYF. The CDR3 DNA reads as TGTGCCAGCAGCGTCCCGGGACAGGGGCGCTACTATTTT.

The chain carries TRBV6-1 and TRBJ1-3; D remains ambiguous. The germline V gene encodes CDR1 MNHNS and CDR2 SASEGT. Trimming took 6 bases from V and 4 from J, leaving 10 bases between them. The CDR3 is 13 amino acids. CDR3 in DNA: TGTGCCAGCAGGGTTACGCGAGGAAACACCATATATTTT. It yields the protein CASRVTRGNTIYF.

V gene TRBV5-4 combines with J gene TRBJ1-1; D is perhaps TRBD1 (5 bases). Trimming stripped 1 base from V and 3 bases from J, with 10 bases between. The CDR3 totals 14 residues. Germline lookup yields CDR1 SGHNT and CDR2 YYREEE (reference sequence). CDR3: CASSLPGLDTEAFF. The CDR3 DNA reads TGTGCCAGCAGCTTGCCAGGGCTAGACACTGAAGCTTTCTTT.

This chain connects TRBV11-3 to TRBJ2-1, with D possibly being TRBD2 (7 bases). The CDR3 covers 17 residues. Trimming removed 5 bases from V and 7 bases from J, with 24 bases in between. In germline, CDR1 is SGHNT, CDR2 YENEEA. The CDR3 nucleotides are TGTGCCAGCAGCCCCCCGGGGGGTGGGGGCATGGGAAATGAGCAGTTCTTC. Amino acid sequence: CASSPPGGGGMGNEQFF.

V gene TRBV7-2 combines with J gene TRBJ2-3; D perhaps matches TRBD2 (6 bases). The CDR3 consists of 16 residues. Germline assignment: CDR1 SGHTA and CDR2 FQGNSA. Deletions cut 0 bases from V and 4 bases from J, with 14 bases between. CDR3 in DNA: TGTGCCAGCAGCTTAGCGGGACTTCTAACCCCAGATACGCAGTATTTT. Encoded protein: CASSLAGLLTPDTQYF.

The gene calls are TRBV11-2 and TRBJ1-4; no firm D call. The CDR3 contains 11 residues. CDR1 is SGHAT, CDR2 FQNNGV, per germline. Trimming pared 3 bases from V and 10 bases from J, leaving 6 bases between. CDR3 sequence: CASSFEGKLFF. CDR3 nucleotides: TGTGCCAGCAGCTTCGAGGGAAAACTGTTTTTT. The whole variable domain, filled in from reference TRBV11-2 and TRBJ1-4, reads EAGVAQSPRYKIIEKRQSVAFWCNPISGHATLYWYQQILGQGPKLLIQFQNNGVVDDSQLPKDRFSAERLKGVDSTLKIQPAKLEDSAVYLCASSFEGKLFFGSGTQLSVL.

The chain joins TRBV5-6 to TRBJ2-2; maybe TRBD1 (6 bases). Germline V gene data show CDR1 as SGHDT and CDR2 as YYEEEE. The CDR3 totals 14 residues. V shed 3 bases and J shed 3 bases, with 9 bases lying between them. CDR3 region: CASSSAGDTGELFF. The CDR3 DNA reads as TGTGCCAGCAGCTCTGCAGGGGACACCGGGGAGCTGTTTTTT.

CDR3 region: CASSLAGLSTEAFF. DNA for the CDR3: TGCGCCAGCAGCTTGGCAGGGTTGAGCACTGAAGCTTTCTTT. V is TRBV5-1 and J is TRBJ1-1; D might be TRBD1 (5 bases). CDR1 is SGHRS and CDR2 is YFSETQ in the germline V gene. Trimming left V 0 bases short and J 4 bases short, with 10 bases between. The CDR3 extends over 14 amino acids.

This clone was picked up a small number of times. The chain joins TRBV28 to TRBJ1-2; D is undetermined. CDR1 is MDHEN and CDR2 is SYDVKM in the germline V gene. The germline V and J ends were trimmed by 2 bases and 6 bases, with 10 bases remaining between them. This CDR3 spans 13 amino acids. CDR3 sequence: CASSLMTIHGYTF. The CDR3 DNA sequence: TGTGCCAGCAGTTTAATGACAATCCATGGCTACACCTTC.

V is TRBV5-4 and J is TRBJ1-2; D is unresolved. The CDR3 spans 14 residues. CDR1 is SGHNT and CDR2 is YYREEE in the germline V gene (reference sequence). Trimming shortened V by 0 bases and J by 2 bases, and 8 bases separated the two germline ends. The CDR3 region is CASSLGGSNYGYTF. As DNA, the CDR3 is TGTGCCAGCAGCTTGGGAGGCTCGAACTATGGCTACACCTTC.